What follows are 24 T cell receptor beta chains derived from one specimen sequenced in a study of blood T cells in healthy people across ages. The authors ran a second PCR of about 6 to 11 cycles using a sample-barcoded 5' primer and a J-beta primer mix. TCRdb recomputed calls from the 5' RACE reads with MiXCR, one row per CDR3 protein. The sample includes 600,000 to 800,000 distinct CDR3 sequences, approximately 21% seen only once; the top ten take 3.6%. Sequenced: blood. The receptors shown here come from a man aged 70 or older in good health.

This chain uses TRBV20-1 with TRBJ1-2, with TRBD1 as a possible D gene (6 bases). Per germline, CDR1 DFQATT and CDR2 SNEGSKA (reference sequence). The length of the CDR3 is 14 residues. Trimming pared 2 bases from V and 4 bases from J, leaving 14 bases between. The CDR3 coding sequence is TGCAGTGCTAGAAACAGGGAGGGTGGCTATGGCTACACCTTC. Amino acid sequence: CSARNREGGYGYTF.

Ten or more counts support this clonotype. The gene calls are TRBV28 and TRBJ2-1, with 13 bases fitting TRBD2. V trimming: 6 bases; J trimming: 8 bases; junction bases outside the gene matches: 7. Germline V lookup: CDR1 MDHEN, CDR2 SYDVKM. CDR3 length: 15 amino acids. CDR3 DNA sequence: TGTGCCAGCAGCCAGGGACTAGCGGGAAGTTATGAGCAGTTCTTC. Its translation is CASSQGLAGSYEQFF.

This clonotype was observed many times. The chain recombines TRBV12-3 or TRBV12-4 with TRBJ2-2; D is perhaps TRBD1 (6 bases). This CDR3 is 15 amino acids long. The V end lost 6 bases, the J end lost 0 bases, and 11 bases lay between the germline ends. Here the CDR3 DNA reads TGTGCCAGCAGCTCCGGGACAACGAACACCGGGGAGCTGTTTTTT. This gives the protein CASSSGTTNTGELFF.

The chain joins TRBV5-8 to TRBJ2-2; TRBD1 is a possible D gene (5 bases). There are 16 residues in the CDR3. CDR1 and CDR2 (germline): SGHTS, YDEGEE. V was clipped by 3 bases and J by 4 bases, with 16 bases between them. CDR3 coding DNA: TGTGCCAGCAGCTCGCTTCAGGGCGGCGGCACCGGGGAGCTGTTTTTT. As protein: CASSSLQGGGTGELFF.

CDR3 DNA sequence: TGTGCCAGCGGGATAAAAGAGACCCAGTACTTC. Protein: CASGIKETQYF. V gene TRBV5-6 combines with J gene TRBJ2-1, with unresolved D. TRBJ2-5 matches the DNA end more closely, so the J call is doubtful. Looked up from germline, CDR1 is SGHDT and CDR2 is YYEEEE. CDR3 length: 11 amino acids.

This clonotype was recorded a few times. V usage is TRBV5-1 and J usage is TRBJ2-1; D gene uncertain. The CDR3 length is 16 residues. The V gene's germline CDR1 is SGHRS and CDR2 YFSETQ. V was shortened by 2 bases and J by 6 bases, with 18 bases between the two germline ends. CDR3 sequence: CASSLSPSTGRNEQFF. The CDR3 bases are TGCGCCAGCAGCTTAAGTCCCTCCACCGGGCGCAATGAGCAGTTCTTC.

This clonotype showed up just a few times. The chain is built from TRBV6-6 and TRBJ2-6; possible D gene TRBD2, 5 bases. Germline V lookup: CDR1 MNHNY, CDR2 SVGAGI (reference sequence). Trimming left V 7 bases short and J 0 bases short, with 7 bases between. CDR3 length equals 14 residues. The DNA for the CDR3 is TGTGCCAGCACGGGGAGCTCTGGGGCCAACGTCCTGACTTTC. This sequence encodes CASTGSSGANVLTF.

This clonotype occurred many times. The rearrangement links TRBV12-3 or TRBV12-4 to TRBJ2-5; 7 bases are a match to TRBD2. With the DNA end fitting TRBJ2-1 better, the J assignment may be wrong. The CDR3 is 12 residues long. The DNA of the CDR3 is TGTGCCAGCATCGGACTAGTCGATGAGCAGTTCTTC. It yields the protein CASIGLVDEQFF.

CDR3 protein: CASSPARELAKNIQYF. CDR3 nucleotide sequence: TGTGCCAGCAGTCCGGCTAGGGAACTCGCCAAAAACATTCAGTACTTC. The J gene is TRBJ2-4, the V gene TRBV12-3 or TRBV12-4; D remains ambiguous. V shed 5 bases and J shed 1 base, with 15 bases lying between them. This CDR3 contains 16 residues.

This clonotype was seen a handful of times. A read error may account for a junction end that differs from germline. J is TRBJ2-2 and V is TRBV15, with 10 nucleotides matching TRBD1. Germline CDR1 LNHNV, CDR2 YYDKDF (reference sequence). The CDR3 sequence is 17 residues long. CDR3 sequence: CATSRGDRGPFTRELFF. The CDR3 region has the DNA TGTGCCACCAGCAGAGGAGACAGGGGGCCCTTCACCAGGGAGCTGTTTTTT.

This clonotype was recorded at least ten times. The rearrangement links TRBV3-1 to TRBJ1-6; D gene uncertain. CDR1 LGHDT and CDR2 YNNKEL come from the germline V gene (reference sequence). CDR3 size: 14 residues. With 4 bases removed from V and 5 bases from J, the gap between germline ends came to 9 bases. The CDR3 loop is CASSRSVDNSPLHF. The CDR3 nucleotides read TGTGCCAGCAGCCGGTCAGTGGATAATTCACCCCTCCACTTT.

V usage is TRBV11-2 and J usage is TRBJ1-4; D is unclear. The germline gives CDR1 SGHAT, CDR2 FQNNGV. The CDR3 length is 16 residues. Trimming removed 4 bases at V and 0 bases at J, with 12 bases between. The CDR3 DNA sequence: TGTGCCAGCAGCTGGGATGCGATTGCAACTAATGAAAAACTGTTTTTT. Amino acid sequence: CASSWDAIATNEKLFF.

The CDR3 DNA follows: TGTGCCAGCAGTGAGGGCAGGTTGCACACCGGGGAGCTGTTTTTT. It specifies CASSEGRLHTGELFF. The V gene is TRBV2, the J gene TRBJ2-2; no clear D gene. This CDR3 region has 15 residues. Germline assignment: CDR1 SNHLY and CDR2 FYNNEI. Trimming took 3 bases from V and 3 from J, leaving 11 bases between them.

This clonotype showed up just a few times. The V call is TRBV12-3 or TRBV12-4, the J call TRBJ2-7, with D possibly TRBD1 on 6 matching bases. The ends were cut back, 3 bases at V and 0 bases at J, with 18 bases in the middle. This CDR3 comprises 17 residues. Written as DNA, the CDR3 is TGTGCCAGCAGTTTGGGCCTATACTCAGGGGACTCCTACGAGCAGTACTTC. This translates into CASSLGLYSGDSYEQYF.

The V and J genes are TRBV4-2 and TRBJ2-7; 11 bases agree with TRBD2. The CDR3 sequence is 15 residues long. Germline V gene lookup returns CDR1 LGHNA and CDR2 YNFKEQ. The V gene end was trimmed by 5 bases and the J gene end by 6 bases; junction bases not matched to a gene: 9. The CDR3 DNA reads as TGTGCCAGCAGCTTGGAACTAGCGGGAGTCTCCGAGCAGTACTTC. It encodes CASSLELAGVSEQYF.

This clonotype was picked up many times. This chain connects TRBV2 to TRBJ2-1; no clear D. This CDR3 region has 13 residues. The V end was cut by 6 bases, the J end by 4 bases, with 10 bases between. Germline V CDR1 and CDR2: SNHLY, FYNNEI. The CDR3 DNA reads TGTGCCAGCAGCTCCGGGTCGTACAATGAGCAGTTCTTC. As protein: CASSSGSYNEQFF.

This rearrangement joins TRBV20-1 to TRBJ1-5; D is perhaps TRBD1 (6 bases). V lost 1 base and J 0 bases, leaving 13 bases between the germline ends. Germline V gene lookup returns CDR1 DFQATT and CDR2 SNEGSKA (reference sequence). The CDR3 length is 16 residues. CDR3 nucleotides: TGCAGTGCTAGAGTGCCAGGGGAAAATAGCAATCAGCCCCAGCATTTT. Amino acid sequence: CSARVPGENSNQPQHF.

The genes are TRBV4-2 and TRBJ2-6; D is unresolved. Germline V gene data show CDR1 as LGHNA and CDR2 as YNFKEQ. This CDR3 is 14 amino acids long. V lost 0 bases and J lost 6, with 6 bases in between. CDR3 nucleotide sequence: TGTGCCAGCAGCCAAGAGAAGCAGGCCAACGTCCTGACTTTC. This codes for CASSQEKQANVLTF.

This CDR3 is CASSLETRYEQYF. Written as DNA, the CDR3 is TGCGCCAGCAGCTTGGAAACTAGATACGAGCAGTACTTC. The chain combines TRBV5-1 with TRBJ2-5; weak D call: TRBD2 (5 bases). Matching the DNA end better, TRBJ2-7 makes the J call doubtful. Germline V lookup: CDR1 SGHRS, CDR2 YFSETQ. There are 13 residues in the CDR3.

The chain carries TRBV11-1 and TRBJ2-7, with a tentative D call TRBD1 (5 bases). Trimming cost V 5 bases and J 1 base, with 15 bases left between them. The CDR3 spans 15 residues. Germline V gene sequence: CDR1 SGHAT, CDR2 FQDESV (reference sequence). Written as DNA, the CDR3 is TGTGCCAGCAGCCGACAGTCCGTGGGTTCCTACGAGCAGTACTTC. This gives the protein CASSRQSVGSYEQYF.

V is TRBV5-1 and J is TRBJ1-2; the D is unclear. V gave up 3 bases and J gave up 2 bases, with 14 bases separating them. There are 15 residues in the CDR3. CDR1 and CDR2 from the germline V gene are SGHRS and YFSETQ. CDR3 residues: CASSSSLDVNYGYTF. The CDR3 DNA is TGCGCCAGCAGCTCGTCCCTGGACGTAAACTATGGCTACACCTTC.

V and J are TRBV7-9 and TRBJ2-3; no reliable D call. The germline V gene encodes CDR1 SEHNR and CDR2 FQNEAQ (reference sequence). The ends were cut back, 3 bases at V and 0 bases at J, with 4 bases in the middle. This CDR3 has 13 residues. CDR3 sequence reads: CASSFASTDTQYF. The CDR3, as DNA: TGTGCCAGCAGCTTCGCTAGCACAGATACGCAGTATTTT. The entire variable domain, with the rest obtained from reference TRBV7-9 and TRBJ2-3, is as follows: DTGVSQNPRHKITKRGQNVTFRCDPISEHNRLYWYRQTLGQGPEFLTYFQNEAQLEKSRLLSDRFSAERPKGSFSTLEIQRTEQGDSAMYLCASSFASTDTQYFGPGTRLTVL.

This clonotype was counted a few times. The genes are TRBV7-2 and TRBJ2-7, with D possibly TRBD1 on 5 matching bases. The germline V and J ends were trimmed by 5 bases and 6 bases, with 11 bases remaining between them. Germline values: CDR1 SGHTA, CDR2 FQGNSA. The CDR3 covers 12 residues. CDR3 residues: CASSPGQLEQYF. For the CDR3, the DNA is TGTGCCAGCAGCCCCGGACAACTCGAGCAGTACTTC.

Here the CDR3 DNA reads TGCAGCGTTGAGGAGTGGGCGGGAGACCAAGAGACCCAGTACTTC. Its protein product is CSVEEWAGDQETQYF. The V and J genes are TRBV29-1 and TRBJ2-5; the match to TRBD2 covers 7 bases. V trimming: 3 bases; J trimming: 0 bases; junction bases outside the gene matches: 7. The germline gives CDR1 SQVTM, CDR2 ANQGSEA. The CDR3 is made up of 15 amino acids. Looking up the rest from reference TRBV29-1 and TRBJ2-5 gives the full variable domain: SAVISQKPSRDICQRGTSLTIQCQVDSQVTMMFWYRQQPGQSLTLIATANQGSEATYESGFVIDKFPISRPNLTFSTLTVSNMSPEDSSIYLCSVEEWAGDQETQYFGPGTRLLVL.